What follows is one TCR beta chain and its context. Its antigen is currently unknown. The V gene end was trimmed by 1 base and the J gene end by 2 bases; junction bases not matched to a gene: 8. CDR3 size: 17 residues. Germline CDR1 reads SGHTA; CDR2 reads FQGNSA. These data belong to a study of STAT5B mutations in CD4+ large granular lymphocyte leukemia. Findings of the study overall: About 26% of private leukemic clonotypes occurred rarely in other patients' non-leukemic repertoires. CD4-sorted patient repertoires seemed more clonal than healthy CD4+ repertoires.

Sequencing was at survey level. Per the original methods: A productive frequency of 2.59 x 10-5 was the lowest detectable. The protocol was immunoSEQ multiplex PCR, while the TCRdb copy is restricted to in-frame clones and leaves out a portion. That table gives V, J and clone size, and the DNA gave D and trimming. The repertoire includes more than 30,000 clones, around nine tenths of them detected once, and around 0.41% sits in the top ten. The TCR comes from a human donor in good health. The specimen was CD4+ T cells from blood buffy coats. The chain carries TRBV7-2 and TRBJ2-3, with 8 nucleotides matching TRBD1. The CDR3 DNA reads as TGTGCCAGCAGCTTAGACGGCAGGGGGCAAGTCACAGATACGCAGTATTTT. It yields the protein CASSLDGRGQVTDTQYF.